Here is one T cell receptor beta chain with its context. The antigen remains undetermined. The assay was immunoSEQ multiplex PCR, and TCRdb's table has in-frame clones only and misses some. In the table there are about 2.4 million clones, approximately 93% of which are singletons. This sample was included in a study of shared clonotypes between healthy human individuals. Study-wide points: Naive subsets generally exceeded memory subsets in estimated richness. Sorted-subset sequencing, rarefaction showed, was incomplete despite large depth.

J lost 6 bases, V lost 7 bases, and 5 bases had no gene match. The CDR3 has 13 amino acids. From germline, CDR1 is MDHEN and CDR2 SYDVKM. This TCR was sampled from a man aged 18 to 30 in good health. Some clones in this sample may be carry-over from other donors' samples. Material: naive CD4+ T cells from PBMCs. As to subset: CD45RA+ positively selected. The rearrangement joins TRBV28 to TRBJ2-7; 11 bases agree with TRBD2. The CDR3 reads CASNWGTSGEQYF. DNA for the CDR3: TGTGCCAGCAACTGGGGGACTAGCGGCGAGCAGTACTTC.